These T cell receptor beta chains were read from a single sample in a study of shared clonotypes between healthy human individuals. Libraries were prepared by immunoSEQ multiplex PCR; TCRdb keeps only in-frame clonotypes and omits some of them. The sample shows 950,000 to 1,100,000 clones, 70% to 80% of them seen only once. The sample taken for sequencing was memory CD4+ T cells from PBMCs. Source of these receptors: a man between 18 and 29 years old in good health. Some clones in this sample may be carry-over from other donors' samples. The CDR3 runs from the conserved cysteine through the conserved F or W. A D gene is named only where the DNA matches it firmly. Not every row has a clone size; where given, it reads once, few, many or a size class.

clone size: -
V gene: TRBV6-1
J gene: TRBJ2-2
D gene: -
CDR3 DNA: TGTGCCAGCAGTGTGCATAGCGGTTCGAACACCGGGGAGCTGTTTTTT
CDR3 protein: CASSVHSGSNTGELFF

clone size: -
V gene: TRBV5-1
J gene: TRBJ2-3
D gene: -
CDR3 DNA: TGCGCCAGCAGCCTCGGACTACGGACAGATACGCAGTATTTT
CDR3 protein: CASSLGLRTDTQYF

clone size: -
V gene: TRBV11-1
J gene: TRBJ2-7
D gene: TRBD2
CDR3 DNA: TGTGCCAGCAGCGTCGGACTAGCGGGCCCGAATTTCTACGAGCAGTACTTC
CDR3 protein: CASSVGLAGPNFYEQYF

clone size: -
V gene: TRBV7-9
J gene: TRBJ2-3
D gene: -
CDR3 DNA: TGTGCCTGGAGAGCCGGGACGGGGCTAACAGATACGCAGTATTTT
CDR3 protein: CAWRAGTGLTDTQYF

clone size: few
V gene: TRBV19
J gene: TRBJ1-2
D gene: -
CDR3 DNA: TGTGCCAGTAGTATAGATCGCGGCAGGTATGGCTACACCTTC
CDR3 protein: CASSIDRGRYGYTF

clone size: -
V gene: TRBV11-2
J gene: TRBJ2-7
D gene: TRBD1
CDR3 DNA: TGTGCCAGCAGCTTAGAGGAAGGGGGCTCTTACGAGCAGTACTTC
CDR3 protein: CASSLEEGGSYEQYF

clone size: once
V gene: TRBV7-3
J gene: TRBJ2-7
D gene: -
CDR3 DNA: TGTGCCAGCAGCTTATGGCGGTTCCGGATCTCCTACGAGCAGTACTTC
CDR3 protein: CASSLWRFRISYEQYF

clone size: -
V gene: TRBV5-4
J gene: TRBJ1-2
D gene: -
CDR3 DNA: TGTGCCAGCAGCCTTAACGGTGGGGCAGCCACCCTTTGGGGCTACACCTTC
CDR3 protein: CASSLNGGAATLWGYTF

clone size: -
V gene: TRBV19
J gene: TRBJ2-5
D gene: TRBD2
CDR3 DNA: TGTGCCAGTAGTATTGGGCTAGCGGGGGAGACCCAGTACTTC
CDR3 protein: CASSIGLAGETQYF

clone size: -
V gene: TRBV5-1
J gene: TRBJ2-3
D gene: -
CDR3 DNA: TGCGCCAGCAGCTTGGTAATTGATGATACGCAGTATTTT
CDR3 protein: CASSLVIDDTQYF

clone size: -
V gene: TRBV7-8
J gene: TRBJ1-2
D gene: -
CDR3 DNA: TGTGCCAGCAGCTTCACAGGGACCTCGTATGGCTACACCTTC
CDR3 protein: CASSFTGTSYGYTF

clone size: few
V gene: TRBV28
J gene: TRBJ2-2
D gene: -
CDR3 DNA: TGTGCCAGCACCCCACAGGGCCTAGCGAACACCGGGGAGCTGTTTTTT
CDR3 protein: CASTPQGLANTGELFF

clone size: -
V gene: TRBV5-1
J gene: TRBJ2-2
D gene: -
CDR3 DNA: TGCGCCAGCAGCTCCCCTCGGGCGTCCGGGGAGCTGTTTTTT
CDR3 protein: CASSSPRASGELFF

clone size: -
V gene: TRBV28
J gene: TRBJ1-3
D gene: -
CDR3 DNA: TGTGCCAGCCTGACGGGGGGGGTCGCCTCTGGAAACACCATATATTTT
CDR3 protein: CASLTGGVASGNTIYF

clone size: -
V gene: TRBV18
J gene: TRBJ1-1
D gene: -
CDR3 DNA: TGTGCCAGCTCACCAGACAGCTCGAACACTGAAGCTTTCTTT
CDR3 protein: CASSPDSSNTEAFF

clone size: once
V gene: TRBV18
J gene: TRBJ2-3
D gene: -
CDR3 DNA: TGTGCCAGCTCACCCATGGACTATTCTACAGATACGCAGTATTTT
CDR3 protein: CASSPMDYSTDTQYF

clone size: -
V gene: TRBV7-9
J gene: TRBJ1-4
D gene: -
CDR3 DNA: TGTGCCAGCAGCCTCCGAGGGGCAACTAATGAAAAACTGTTTTTT
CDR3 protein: CASSLRGATNEKLFF

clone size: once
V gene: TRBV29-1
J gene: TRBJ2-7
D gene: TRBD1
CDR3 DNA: TGCAGCGGATGGACAGGGGCAAAGGGGGACGAGCAGTACTTC
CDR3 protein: CSGWTGAKGDEQYF

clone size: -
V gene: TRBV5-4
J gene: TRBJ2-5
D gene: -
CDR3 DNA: TGTGCCAGCAGCACGGTGAAGGGAGACCAAGAGACCCAGTACTTC
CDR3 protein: CASSTVKGDQETQYF

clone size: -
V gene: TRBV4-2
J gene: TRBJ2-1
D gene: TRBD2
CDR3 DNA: TGTGCCAGCAGCTCAGGTACAGCGGGAGGCAGGGCCTACAATGAGCAGTTCTTC
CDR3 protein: CASSSGTAGGRAYNEQFF

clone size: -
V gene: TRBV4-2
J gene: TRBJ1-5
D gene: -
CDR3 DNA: TGTGCCAGCAGCCAAGTAGTAGCAGGGGATCAGCCCCAGCATTTT
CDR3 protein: CASSQVVAGDQPQHF

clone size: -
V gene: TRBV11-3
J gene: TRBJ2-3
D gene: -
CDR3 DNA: TGTGCCAGCAGCTTAGACAGGCAAGATACGCAGTATTTT
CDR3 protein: CASSLDRQDTQYF

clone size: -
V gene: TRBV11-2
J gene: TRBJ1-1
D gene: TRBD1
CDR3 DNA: TGTGCCAGCAGCCCGACAGGGGCGGACACTGAAGCTTTCTTT
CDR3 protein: CASSPTGADTEAFF

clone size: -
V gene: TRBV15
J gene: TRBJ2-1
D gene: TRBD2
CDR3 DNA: TGTGCCACTCTAACGGGACTAGCGGTCTACAATGAGCAGTTCTTC
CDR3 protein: CATLTGLAVYNEQFF

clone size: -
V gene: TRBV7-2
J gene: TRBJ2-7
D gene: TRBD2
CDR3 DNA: TGTGCCAGCAGCTTACGGCTAGCGGGACCTCCCTACGAGCAGTACTTC
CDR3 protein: CASSLRLAGPPYEQYF

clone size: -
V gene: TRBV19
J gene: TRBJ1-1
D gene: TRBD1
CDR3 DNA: TGTGCCAGTAGTATACAAGGGGACAGGGGGCCGGCTTTCTTT
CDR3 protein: CASSIQGDRGPAFF

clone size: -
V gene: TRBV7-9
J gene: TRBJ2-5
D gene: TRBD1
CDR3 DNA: TGTGCCAGCAGCTTAGCGCGGGACAGGGGGCAAGAGACCCAGTACTTC
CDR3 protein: CASSLARDRGQETQYF

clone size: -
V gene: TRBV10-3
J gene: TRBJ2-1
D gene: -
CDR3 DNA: TGTGCCATCAGTGAGTGGGCCCCTAACAACAATGAGCAGTTCTTC
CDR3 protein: CAISEWAPNNNEQFF

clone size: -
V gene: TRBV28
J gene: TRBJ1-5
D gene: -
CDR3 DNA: TGTGCCAGCAGTTCGCGCGGTTATAGTGACAATCAGCCCCAGCATTTT
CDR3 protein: CASSSRGYSDNQPQHF

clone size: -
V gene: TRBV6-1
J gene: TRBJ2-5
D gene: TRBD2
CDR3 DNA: TGTGCCAGCAGCCGGGAGGCGGGGGGCCAAGAGACCCAGTACTTC
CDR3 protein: CASSREAGGQETQYF

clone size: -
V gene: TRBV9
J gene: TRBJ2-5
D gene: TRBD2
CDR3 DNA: TGTGCCAGCAGCGTAGGGGGAGGGCGACAAGAGACCCAGTACTTC
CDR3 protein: CASSVGGGRQETQYF

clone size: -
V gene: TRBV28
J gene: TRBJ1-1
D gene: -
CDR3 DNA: TGTGCCAGCAGGACATACACTGAAGCTTTCTTT
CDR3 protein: CASRTYTEAFF

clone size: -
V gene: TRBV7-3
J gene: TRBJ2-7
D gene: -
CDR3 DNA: TGTGCCAGCAGCCCGGGAGTTACTCTCGAGCAGTACTTC
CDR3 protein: CASSPGVTLEQYF

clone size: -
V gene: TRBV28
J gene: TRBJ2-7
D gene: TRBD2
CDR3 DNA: TGTGCCAGCAGCCTCAGGGCGGGAGTTGAGTACTTC
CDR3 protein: CASSLRAGVEYF

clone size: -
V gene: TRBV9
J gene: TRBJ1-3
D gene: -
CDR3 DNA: TGTGCCAGCAGCGTAGCTGGGAGGGTGGTGGCTGGAAACACCATATATTTT
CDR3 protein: CASSVAGRVVAGNTIYF

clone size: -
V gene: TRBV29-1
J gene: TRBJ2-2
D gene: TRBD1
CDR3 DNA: TGCAGCTCTCGACAGGGCGGAAACACCGGGGAGCTGTTTTTT
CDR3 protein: CSSRQGGNTGELFF

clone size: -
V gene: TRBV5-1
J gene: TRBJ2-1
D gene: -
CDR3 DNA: TGCGCCAGCAGCTTGATGGGGAGGAGCTCCTACAATGAGCAGTTCTTC
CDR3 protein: CASSLMGRSSYNEQFF

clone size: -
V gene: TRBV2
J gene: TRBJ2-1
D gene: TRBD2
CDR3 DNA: TGTGCCAGCACCCGGGATAGCGGGAGAAATGAGCAGTTCTTC
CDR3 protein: CASTRDSGRNEQFF

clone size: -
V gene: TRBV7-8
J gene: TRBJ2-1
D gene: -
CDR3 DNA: TGTGCCAGCAGCCCCCTCCTATTTAATGAGCAGTTCTTC
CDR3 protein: CASSPLLFNEQFF

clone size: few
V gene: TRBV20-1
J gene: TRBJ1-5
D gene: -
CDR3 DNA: TGCAGTGCTAGTAGAAGGACCCAGCATTTT
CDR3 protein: CSASRRTQHF

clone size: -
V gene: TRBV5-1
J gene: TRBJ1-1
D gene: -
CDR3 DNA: TGCGCCAGCAGCTTGGGGGGAGACAGGAACACTGAAGCTTTCTTT
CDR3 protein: CASSLGGDRNTEAFF

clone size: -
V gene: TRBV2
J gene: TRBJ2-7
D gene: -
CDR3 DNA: TGTGCCAGCAGTGGACTAGTAGAGCAGTACTTC
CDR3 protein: CASSGLVEQYF

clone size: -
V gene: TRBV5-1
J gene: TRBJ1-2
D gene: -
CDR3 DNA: TGCGCCAGCAGCTTGGCCTTCGTTGGGGGCGGCTACACCTTC
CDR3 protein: CASSLAFVGGGYTF

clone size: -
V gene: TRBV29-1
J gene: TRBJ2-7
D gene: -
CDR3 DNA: TGCAGCGGTTCCAGCGGTAGCTCCTACGAGCAGTACTTC
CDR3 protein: CSGSSGSSYEQYF

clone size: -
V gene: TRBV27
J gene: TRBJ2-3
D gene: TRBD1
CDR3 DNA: TGTGCCAGCGCGGGACAGGGCAACACAGATACGCAGTATTTT
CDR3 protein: CASAGQGNTDTQYF